This TCR beta chain was retrieved from a study of CD8 T cells in ankylosing spondylitis. Study observations and caveats: Disease-linked clones bore a CD8+ phenotype, appearing relatively rarely in peripheral blood. Prior literature has documented some motif variants in synovial fluid and blood from reactive arthritis. Significant enrichment of disease-linked clones was reported in matched ankylosing spondylitis synovial fluid. Apparently characteristic of ankylosing spondylitis blood was a TCR beta motif (about 8 highly homologous variants).

This clonotype was observed a few times. Its antigen remains unknown. From the 5' RACE reads, TCRdb called clonotypes with MiXCR, one entry per CDR3 protein. The data contain about 500,000 distinct CDR3 sequences, 10% to 15% of them singletons. Trimming removed 3 bases at V and 6 bases at J, with 14 bases between. The CDR3 extends over 14 amino acids. The sequencing sample was made of blood, either unsorted or a sorted T cell fraction (not recorded which). This sequence joins TRBV12-3 or TRBV12-4 and TRBJ1-2, with no clear D. The receptor was derived from a male donor with ankylosing spondylitis. CDR3 bases: TGTGCCAGCAGTTTTTCTGTGACATATAATGGCTACACCTTC. This sequence encodes CASSFSVTYNGYTF.